This T cell receptor (beta chain) was captured in a study of metastatic and nonmetastatic thyroid tumors. For the study at large: Where malignant and benign thyroid patients were concerned, repertoires were compared across blood and tumor or nodule tissue. Overall study findings and caveats: Significantly higher TCR beta diversity was reportedly seen in malignant thyroid tumors than benign nodules, in blood and tumor.

Through MiXCR, TCRdb re-clonotyped the PCR reads. The sample shows 20,000 or so clones, around 16% of them seen only once. V shed 6 bases and J shed 6 bases, with 21 bases lying between them. Germline CDR1 reads DFQATT; CDR2 reads SNEGSKA (reference sequence). The CDR3 has 15 amino acids. Before thyroid surgery, none of the patients had received any treatment. A remark on this clone: Its specificity is not known.

The material sequenced was blood. The J gene is TRBJ1-5, the V gene TRBV20-1, with D possibly TRBD1 on 5 matching bases. This clonotype was sampled from a female donor with papillary thyroid cancer or a benign thyroid nodule (not recorded which). Some clones in this sample may be carry-over from other donors' samples. CDR3 sequence: CSAGGGGVRGQPQHF. CDR3 bases: TGCAGTGCGGGGGGTGGAGGGGTACGTGGTCAGCCCCAGCATTTT.